This TCR beta chain was profiled in a study of response to subunit inactivated influenza vaccine. One entry per CDR3 protein, called by TCRdb with MiXCR from the RT-PCR reads. The data contain roughly 790,000 distinct CDR3 sequences, less than 25% of them seen just once; the ten biggest clones take up 9.5% to 13%. V trimming: 0 bases; J trimming: 4 bases; junction bases outside the gene matches: 5. Germline CDR1 reads SGHVS; CDR2 reads FQNEAQ. This CDR3 comprises 16 residues. Study-wide findings and caveats: Few new T cells, the authors suggested, are recruited by each seasonal influenza vaccination.

In the case of this clonotype: Its antigen remains unknown.

The receptor comes from a man aged 45-60 years who received an inactivated influenza vaccine. The sample in question was PBMCs from blood, obtained around 5 days after vaccination. The gene calls are TRBV7-8 and TRBJ2-7, with 11 bases aligning to TRBD2. The CDR3 reads CASSLAIAGGPYEQYF. CDR3 bases: TGTGCCAGCAGCTTAGCGATAGCGGGAGGGCCTTACGAGCAGTACTTC.